The rows below give T cell receptor beta chains drawn from one sample of a study of shared clonotypes between healthy human individuals. The data were produced by immunoSEQ multiplex PCR, yet TCRdb's version contains in-frame clones alone and is incomplete. The profile shows 2 million to 3 million clones, roughly 93% of them singletons. Sample: naive CD4+ T cells from PBMCs. All receptors come from a young man in good health. Some clones in this sample may be carry-over from other donors' samples. The CDR3 runs from the conserved cysteine through the conserved F or W. The D gene is left open where the match is weak. Size tells how often a clone was seen (once, few, many) or the class of an expanded clone, and some rows leave it out.

d_call,clone_size,j_call,v_call,cdr3_nt,cdr3_aa
.,.,TRBJ2-6,TRBV7-9,TGTGCCAGCAGCGCCACGGGTGCCGGGGCCAACGTCCTGACTTTC,CASSATGAGANVLTF
.,.,TRBJ1-1,TRBV2,TGTGCCAGCAGTAATGGACGGAGGAACACTGAAGCTTTCTTT,CASSNGRRNTEAFF
.,.,TRBJ2-3,TRBV29-1,TGCAGCGTTGGAGTTGCAGATACGCAGTATTTT,CSVGVADTQYF
.,once,TRBJ2-7,TRBV21-1,TGTGCCAGCAAAAGACCCAGCAAGACCTACGAGCAGTACTTC,CASKRPSKTYEQYF
TRBD1,.,TRBJ1-2,TRBV28,TGTGCCAGCAGTTCGACCCCGGGACAGGGGGACGGCTACACCTTC,CASSSTPGQGDGYTF
.,.,TRBJ2-7,TRBV5-6,TGTGCCAGCAGCCCGATTGTCACGGCGGGACTCCACTACGAGCAGTACTTC,CASSPIVTAGLHYEQYF
.,.,TRBJ2-1,TRBV5-1,TGCGCCAGCAGCTTGTTGGGAGAAGACTACAATGAGCAGTTCTTC,CASSLLGEDYNEQFF
TRBD1,.,TRBJ2-3,TRBV5-1,TGCGCCAGCACCAACGTCGGACAGGGAGTAGATACGCAGTATTTT,CASTNVGQGVDTQYF
.,.,TRBJ2-6,TRBV4-1,TGCGCCAGCAGCCAAGTTAGGGCTGGGGCCAACGTCCTGACTTTC,CASSQVRAGANVLTF
.,.,TRBJ2-5,TRBV28,TGTGCCAGCAAGCGTGGGGGGACATCACAAGAGACCCAGTACTTC,CASKRGGTSQETQYF
TRBD2,.,TRBJ2-7,TRBV28,TGTGCCAGCAGTTTTTCGTGGACTAGCGGGAGGTCCTACGAGCAGTACTTC,CASSFSWTSGRSYEQYF
.,.,TRBJ2-3,TRBV13,TGTGCCAGCAGCCGCTACGGCACAGATACGCAGTATTTT,CASSRYGTDTQYF
TRBD1,.,TRBJ1-2,TRBV15,TGTGCCACCAGCAGAGGTACAGGGGACCCCTACTATGGCTACACCTTC,CATSRGTGDPYYGYTF
.,.,TRBJ2-1,TRBV7-3,TGTGCCAGCAGCCCACCGACACGGAATGAGCAGTTCTTC,CASSPPTRNEQFF
TRBD2,.,TRBJ2-6,TRBV7-9,TGTGCCAGCAGCTTAGTCGGGGGGGCCTCTGGGGCCAACGTCCTGACTTTC,CASSLVGGASGANVLTF
.,few,TRBJ2-3,TRBV15,TGTGCCACCGGAAATCGGGAGACCCACACAGATACGCAGTATTTT,CATGNRETHTDTQYF
TRBD2,.,TRBJ2-5,TRBV5-4,TGTGCCAGCAGCTTGGGACTAGCCCGGGAGACCCAGTACTTC,CASSLGLARETQYF